Below are 14 T cell receptor beta chains sequenced from a single sample in a study of blood T cell repertoires in COVID-19. TCRdb keeps only in-frame clones here, not all; method: immunoSEQ multiplex PCR. The sample holds 150,000 to 200,000 clones, roughly four fifths seen once. The sequencing sample was made of peripheral blood. The receptors here all came from a woman aged 40 to 50 with COVID-19, enrolled during active disease.

CDR3 region: CASSRSGTYEQYF. For the CDR3, the DNA is TGTGCCAGCAGCCGAAGCGGGACCTACGAGCAGTACTTC. The rearrangement links TRBV27 to TRBJ2-7, with 7 positions matching TRBD2. The CDR3 loop spans 13 amino acids. V dropped 6 bases and J dropped 2; count of bases not matched to a gene: 4. In germline, CDR1 is MNHEY, CDR2 SMNVEV (reference sequence).

V is TRBV18 and J is TRBJ2-7; tentatively, D is TRBD1 (5 bases). CDR1 and CDR2 (germline): KGHSH, LQKENI. CDR3 length: 15 residues. Trimming took 0 bases from V and 6 from J, leaving 15 bases between them. The CDR3, as DNA: TGTGCCAGCTCACCACCGGCAGGGTCGGTACGCGAGCAGTACTTC. Protein sequence: CASSPPAGSVREQYF.

V usage is TRBV30 and J usage is TRBJ1-5; D might be TRBD1 (6 bases). The V end was cut by 3 bases, the J end by 6 bases, with 18 bases between. The CDR3 loop spans 15 amino acids. CDR1 is GTSNPN and CDR2 is SVGIG in the germline V gene (reference sequence). CDR3 residues: CAWRINGGRGQPQHF. The DNA for the CDR3 is TGTGCCTGGAGAATTAACGGGGGGCGGGGTCAGCCCCAGCATTTT.

This chain connects TRBV11-2 to TRBJ2-7, with D unresolved. Germline V gives CDR1 SGHAT, CDR2 FQNNGV. The V end lost 3 bases, the J end lost 4 bases, and 7 bases lay between the germline ends. The CDR3 sequence is 12 residues long. CDR3 nucleotides: TGTGCCAGCAGCTTTACAGTTTACGAGCAGTACGTC. It translates to CASSFTVYEQYV.

This clone was picked up a small number of times. The chain links TRBV5-4 to TRBJ1-6; TRBD1 aligns across 8 bases. Germline V gives CDR1 SGHNT, CDR2 YYREEE (reference sequence). This CDR3 is 16 amino acids long. V lost 5 bases to trimming and J lost 8 bases; unmatched junction nucleotides: 12. CDR3 DNA: TGTGCCAGCAGGAAGGCAGGGGGCGGGTTATATTCACCCCTCCACTTT. Encoded protein: CASRKAGGGLYSPLHF.

The V and J genes are TRBV10-1 and TRBJ2-1; TRBD1 agrees at 11 bases. CDR1 WNHNN and CDR2 SYGVQD come from the germline V gene (reference sequence). Trimming removed 2 bases from V and 15 bases from J; junction bases left unmatched: 12. This CDR3 has 15 amino acids. The CDR3 protein is CASSEPGQGAERVFF. The CDR3, as DNA: TGCGCCAGCAGTGAGCCCGGACAGGGGGCCGAGCGGGTGTTCTTC.

This clone was observed a handful of times. V usage is TRBV20-1 and J usage is TRBJ2-3; D call uncertain. CDR1 and CDR2 from the germline V gene are DFQATT and SNEGSKA (reference sequence). The CDR3 runs to 11 residues. V lost 6 bases, J lost 4 bases, and 8 bases lay in between. The chain's CDR3 is CSARLADTQYF. CDR3 nucleotide sequence: TGCAGTGCCAGACTTGCAGATACGCAGTATTTT.

The chain carries TRBV7-6 and TRBJ2-3; TRBD2 matches 7 bases. The CDR3 spans 15 residues. CDR1 is SGHVS and CDR2 is FNYEAQ in the germline V gene. Trimming cost V 4 bases and J 3 bases; bases outside gene matches: 7. The CDR3 DNA reads TGTGCCAGCAGCTCCTATGAGCGGGAAACAGATACGCAGTATTTT. Translating it yields CASSSYERETDTQYF.

As concerns this clone: Distinct nucleotide sequences in the sample also encode this CDR3. The CDR3 region has the DNA TGTGCCAGCAGTTTGGGTGGGACAGGGGTCTTTAACTATGGCTACACCTTC. Residues: CASSLGGTGVFNYGYTF. V and J are TRBV28 and TRBJ1-2, with 10 bases aligning to TRBD1. This CDR3 is built from 17 residues. Trimming at V came to 3 bases and at J to 1 base, leaving 8 bases not matched to a gene. Germline-derived CDR1 and CDR2 are MDHEN and SYDVKM.

The chain is built from TRBV7-9 and TRBJ1-3, with D unclear. The germline V gene encodes CDR1 SEHNR and CDR2 FQNEAQ (reference sequence). V was clipped by 6 bases and J by 8 bases, with 11 bases between them. CDR3 length: 12 amino acids. The CDR3 DNA sequence: TGTGCCAGCAGGGTCGACAAGGACACCATATATTTT. Translating it yields CASRVDKDTIYF.

V is TRBV7-3 and J is TRBJ2-7; weak D call: TRBD1 (7 bases). This CDR3 has 15 residues. The V end lost 5 bases, the J end lost 0 bases, and 14 bases lay between the germline ends. Germline assignment: CDR1 SGHTA and CDR2 FQGTGA. CDR3 sequence (DNA): TGTGCCAGCAGCCCAGGAGGGGACAGCTCCTACGAGCAGTACTTC. Translation: CASSPGGDSSYEQYF.

This clone was detected once. This chain uses TRBV29-1 with TRBJ2-1, with 11 positions matching TRBD1. V lost 7 bases and J lost 6; bases outside the gene matches: 5. The CDR3 is made up of 13 amino acids. Germline assignment: CDR1 SQVTM and CDR2 ANQGSEA. The CDR3 nucleotides are TGCAGCGGACCGGGACAGGGGGGCAATGAGCAGTTCTTC. It encodes CSGPGQGGNEQFF.

The V call is TRBV11-2, the J call TRBJ2-1; 11 bases map to TRBD1. The CDR3 sequence is 15 residues long. The germline CDR1 and CDR2 sequences are SGHAT and FQNNGV. The ends lost 5 bases at V and 6 bases at J; junction bases unmatched: 6. The CDR3 bases are TGTGCCAGCAGCCTCGGGACAGGGGGAGGCAATGAGCAGTTCTTC. Its protein product is CASSLGTGGGNEQFF.

V is TRBV27 and J is TRBJ2-2; TRBD1 is a possible D gene (5 bases). The CDR3 is made up of 11 amino acids. Germline assignment: CDR1 MNHEY and CDR2 SMNVEV (reference sequence). Trimming removed 6 bases at V and 7 bases at J, with 6 bases between. The CDR3 DNA follows: TGTGCCAGCAGAGGGGTCGGGGAGCTGTTTTTT. It codes for CASRGVGELFF.